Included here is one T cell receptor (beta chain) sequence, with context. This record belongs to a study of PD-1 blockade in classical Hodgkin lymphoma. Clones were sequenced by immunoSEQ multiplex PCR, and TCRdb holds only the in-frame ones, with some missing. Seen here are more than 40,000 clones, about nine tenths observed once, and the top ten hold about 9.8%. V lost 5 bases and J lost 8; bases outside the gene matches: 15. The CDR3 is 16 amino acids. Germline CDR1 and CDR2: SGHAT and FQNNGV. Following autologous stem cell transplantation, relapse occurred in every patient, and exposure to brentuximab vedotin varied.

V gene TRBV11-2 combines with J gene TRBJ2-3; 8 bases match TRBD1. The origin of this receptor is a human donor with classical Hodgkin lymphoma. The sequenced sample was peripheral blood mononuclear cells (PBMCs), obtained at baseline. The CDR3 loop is CASSPRTGYQKITQYF. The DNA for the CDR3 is TGTGCCAGCAGCCCGCGGACAGGGTATCAAAAGATTACGCAGTATTTT.